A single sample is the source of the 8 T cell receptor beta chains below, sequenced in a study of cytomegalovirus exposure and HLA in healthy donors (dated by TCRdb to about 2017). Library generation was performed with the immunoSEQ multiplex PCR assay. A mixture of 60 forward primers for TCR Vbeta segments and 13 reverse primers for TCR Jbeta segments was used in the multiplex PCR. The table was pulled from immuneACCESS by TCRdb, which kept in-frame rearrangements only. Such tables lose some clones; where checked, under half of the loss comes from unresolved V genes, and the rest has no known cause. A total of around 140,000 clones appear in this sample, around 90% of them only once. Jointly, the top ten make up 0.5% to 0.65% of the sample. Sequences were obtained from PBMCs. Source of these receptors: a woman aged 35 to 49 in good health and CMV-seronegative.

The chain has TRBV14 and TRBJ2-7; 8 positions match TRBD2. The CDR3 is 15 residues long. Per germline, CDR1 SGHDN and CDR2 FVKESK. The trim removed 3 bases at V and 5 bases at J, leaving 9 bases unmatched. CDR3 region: CASSQEGGRRHEQYF. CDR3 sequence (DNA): TGTGCCAGCAGCCAGGAGGGCGGGAGGAGGCACGAGCAGTACTTC.

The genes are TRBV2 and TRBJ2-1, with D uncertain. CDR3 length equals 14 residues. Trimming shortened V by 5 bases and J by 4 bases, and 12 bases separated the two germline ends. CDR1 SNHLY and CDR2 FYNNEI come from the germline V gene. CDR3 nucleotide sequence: TGTGCCAGCAGTCCGCTCAGAATTTACAATGAGCAGTTCTTC. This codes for CASSPLRIYNEQFF.

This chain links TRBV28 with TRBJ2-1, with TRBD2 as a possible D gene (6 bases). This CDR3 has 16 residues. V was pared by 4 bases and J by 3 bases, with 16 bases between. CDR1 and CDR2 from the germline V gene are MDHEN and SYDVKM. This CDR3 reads CASSSPTSPDYNEQFF. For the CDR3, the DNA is TGTGCCAGCAGTTCCCCTACTAGCCCGGACTACAATGAGCAGTTCTTC.

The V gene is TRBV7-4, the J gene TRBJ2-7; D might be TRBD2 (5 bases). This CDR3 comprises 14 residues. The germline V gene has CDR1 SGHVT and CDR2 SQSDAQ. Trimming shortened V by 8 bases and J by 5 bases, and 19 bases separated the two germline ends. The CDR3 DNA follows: TGTGCCAGCGCGGAAGGGAGTTTATGGCACGAGCAGTACTTC. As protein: CASAEGSLWHEQYF.

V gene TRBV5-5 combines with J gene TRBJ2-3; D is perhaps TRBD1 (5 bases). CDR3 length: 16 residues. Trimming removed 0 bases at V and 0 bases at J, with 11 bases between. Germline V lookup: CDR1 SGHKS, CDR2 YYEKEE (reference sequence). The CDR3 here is CASSLDMGLSTDTQYF. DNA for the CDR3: TGTGCCAGCAGCTTGGATATGGGGCTAAGCACAGATACGCAGTATTTT.

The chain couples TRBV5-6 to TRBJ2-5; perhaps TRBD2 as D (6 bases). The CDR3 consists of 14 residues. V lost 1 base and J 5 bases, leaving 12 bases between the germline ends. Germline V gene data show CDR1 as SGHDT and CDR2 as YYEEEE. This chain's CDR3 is CASSLSREAETQYF. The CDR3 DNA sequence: TGTGCCAGCAGCTTGTCCAGGGAGGCCGAGACCCAGTACTTC.

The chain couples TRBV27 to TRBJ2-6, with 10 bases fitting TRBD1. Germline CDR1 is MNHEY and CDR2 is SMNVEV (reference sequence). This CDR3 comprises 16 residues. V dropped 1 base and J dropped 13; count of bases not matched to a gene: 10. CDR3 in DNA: TGTGCCAGCAGTTTATGGACAGGGGGTGGGTCTATGGTCCTGACTTTC. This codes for CASSLWTGGGSMVLTF.

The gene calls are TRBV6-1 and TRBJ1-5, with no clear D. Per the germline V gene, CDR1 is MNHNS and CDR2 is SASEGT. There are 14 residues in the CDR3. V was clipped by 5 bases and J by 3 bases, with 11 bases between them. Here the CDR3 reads CASSPGQYNQPQHF. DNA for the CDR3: TGTGCCAGCAGTCCTGGGCAGTACAATCAGCCCCAGCATTTT.